What follows are 30 T cell receptor beta chains derived from one specimen sequenced in a study of CD8 T cells in ankylosing spondylitis. TCRdb recomputed calls from the 5' RACE reads with MiXCR, one row per CDR3 protein. The sample consists of around 150,000 distinct CDR3 sequences, 18% of them appearing once. The sample was blood, either unsorted or a sorted T cell fraction (not recorded which). The receptor source for this set is a male donor with ankylosing spondylitis or in good health (not recorded which).

Many counts were recorded for this clonotype. This rearrangement joins TRBV12-3 or TRBV12-4 to TRBJ2-1, with 8 bases matching TRBD2. Germline trimming cut 6 bases from V and 2 bases from J; bases unmatched to any gene: 3. The CDR3 sequence is 14 residues long. CDR3: CASRSTSAYNEQFF. CDR3 sequence (DNA): TGTGCCAGCAGATCGACTAGCGCCTACAATGAGCAGTTCTTC.

This clonotype was found many times. The gene calls are TRBV18 and TRBJ1-1, with 7 nucleotides matching TRBD1. Germline lookup yields CDR1 KGHSH and CDR2 LQKENI. After removal of 4 bases from V and 4 bases from J, the junction contained 3 bases not matched to a gene. This CDR3 contains 13 residues. CDR3 loop: CASSQTGPTEAFF. The CDR3 coding sequence is TGTGCCAGCTCACAGACAGGGCCCACTGAAGCTTTCTTT.

The table lists this clonotype with a few counts. The V gene is TRBV29-1, the J gene TRBJ2-1; D is unresolved. Trimming shortened V by 5 bases and J by 2 bases, and 13 bases separated the two germline ends. This CDR3 region has 14 residues. Per germline, CDR1 SQVTM and CDR2 ANQGSEA. The CDR3 DNA reads as TGCAGCGTTTGCCGGGCAACTACCTACAATGAGCAGTTCTTC. Translated, it gives CSVCRATTYNEQFF.

This clonotype was seen ten or more times. The chain uses TRBV5-1 and TRBJ2-7; TRBD2 is a possible D gene (5 bases). Germline V lookup: CDR1 SGHRS, CDR2 YFSETQ. The CDR3 extends over 15 amino acids. Trimming took off 3 bases at V and 0 bases at J, with 13 bases between the two ends. The CDR3 sequence is CASSSPPGSSYEQYF. Here the CDR3 DNA reads TGCGCCAGCAGCTCCCCTCCGGGGAGCTCCTACGAGCAGTACTTC.

This clonotype was seen only a few times. CDR3 sequence: CASSSTGDTQYF. For the CDR3, the DNA is TGCGCCAGCAGTAGTACCGGAGATACGCAGTATTTT. This rearrangement joins TRBV5-1 to TRBJ2-3; D unresolved. This CDR3 is 12 amino acids long. Germline CDR1 reads SGHRS; CDR2 reads YFSETQ. Trimming cost V 5 bases and J 5 bases, with 9 bases left between them.

This clonotype was picked up a small number of times. The rearrangement uses TRBV7-2 and TRBJ2-1, with D possibly matching TRBD1 (5 bases). V lost 3 bases and J 3 bases, leaving 9 bases between the germline ends. The CDR3 runs to 14 residues. CDR1 SGHTA and CDR2 FQGNSA come from the germline V gene. CDR3 sequence: CASSLAGYYNEQFF. CDR3 coding DNA: TGTGCCAGCAGCTTGGCAGGGTACTACAATGAGCAGTTCTTC.

The chain employs TRBV12-3 or TRBV12-4 and TRBJ2-2; no definite D call. The CDR3 totals 12 residues. Trimming removed 6 bases at V and 7 bases at J, with 9 bases between. This chain's CDR3 is CASSLLIGELFF. CDR3 nucleotide sequence: TGTGCCAGCAGCCTTTTAATCGGGGAGCTGTTTTTT.

This clonotype was observed many times. The rearrangement joins TRBV20-1 to TRBJ1-2; D gene unclear. The ends were cut back, 3 bases at V and 4 bases at J, with 9 bases in the middle. This CDR3 has 12 residues. From germline, CDR1 is DFQATT and CDR2 SNEGSKA (reference sequence). This CDR3 is CSASGQLYGYTF. The CDR3 region has the DNA TGCAGTGCTAGTGGGCAGCTCTATGGCTACACCTTC.

The CDR3 bases are TGCAGCGTTGTGGGTGTTGATGAGCAGTTCTTC. Translated: CSVVGVDEQFF. The genes are TRBV29-1 and TRBJ2-1; the D is unclear. Germline CDR1 reads SQVTM; CDR2 reads ANQGSEA. V was cut by 4 bases and J by 8 bases, with 9 bases left in between. The CDR3 is 11 residues long.

The chain recombines TRBV29-1 with TRBJ2-2; D is uncertain. The CDR3 runs 11 residues. The V gene lost 7 bases and the J gene lost 5 bases, with 8 bases spanning the gap. Per the germline V gene, CDR1 is SQVTM and CDR2 is ANQGSEA. CDR3 coding DNA: TGCAGCGCCAGCTTAACCGGGGAGCTGTTTTTT. This gives the protein CSASLTGELFF.

CDR3 bases: TGTGCCAGCAAGACTGATCTCGGCATGGCTTTCTTT. Amino acids: CASKTDLGMAFF. The genes are TRBV6-5 and TRBJ1-1; D gene uncertain. V was clipped by 7 bases and J by 11 bases, with 17 bases between them. Germline CDR1 is MNHEY and CDR2 is SVGAGI. The CDR3 length is 12 residues.

This clonotype was picked up many times. The CDR3 protein is CASRKGGFPTRDGYTF. The CDR3 DNA follows: TGTGCCAGCAGAAAGGGGGGGTTCCCGACCCGGGATGGCTACACCTTC. The rearrangement uses TRBV27 and TRBJ1-2; D is possibly TRBD1 (6 bases). The germline gives CDR1 MNHEY, CDR2 SMNVEV (reference sequence). Trimming shortened V by 6 bases and J by 6 bases, and 23 bases separated the two germline ends. CDR3 size: 16 residues.

The CDR3 is CASSWTGFRGYTF. DNA for the CDR3: TGTGCCAGCAGTTGGACAGGGTTTAGGGGCTACACCTTC. The chain recombines TRBV28 with TRBJ1-2; the match to TRBD1 covers 8 bases. The trim removed 4 bases at V and 8 bases at J, leaving 6 bases unmatched. The CDR3 length is 13 residues. From germline, CDR1 is MDHEN and CDR2 SYDVKM.

In its sample, this clonotype was seen many times. This chain joins TRBV20-1 and TRBJ2-5, with 11 nucleotides matching TRBD2. This CDR3 spans 15 amino acids. Per the germline V gene, CDR1 is DFQATT and CDR2 is SNEGSKA (reference sequence). The ends lost 6 bases at V and 4 bases at J; junction bases unmatched: 10. The chain's CDR3 is CSATKLAGDGETQYF. The CDR3 DNA follows: TGCAGTGCGACCAAACTAGCGGGAGACGGAGAGACCCAGTACTTC.

This clonotype was counted many times. This chain links TRBV10-3 with TRBJ2-5, with TRBD1 matching 8 bases. In germline, CDR1 is ENHRY, CDR2 SYGVKD. V shed 0 bases and J 2 bases; nucleotides not matched to a gene: 2. This CDR3 is built from 15 residues. The CDR3 DNA sequence: TGTGCCATCAGTGAGTCGCACAGGGGGCAAGAGACCCAGTACTTC. This encodes CAISESHRGQETQYF.

This clonotype was counted at least ten times. The V gene is TRBV10-3, the J gene TRBJ2-7, with D possibly TRBD1 on 7 matching bases. This CDR3 contains 12 residues. CDR1 and CDR2 (germline): ENHRY, SYGVKD. Trimming took off 3 bases at V and 8 bases at J, with 11 bases between the two ends. DNA for the CDR3: TGTGCCATCAGTGACGGGGGACAGCAGCAGTACTTC. Translation gives CAISDGGQQQYF.

In this sample, this clonotype turned up many times. The J gene is TRBJ2-7, the V gene TRBV28; tentatively, D is TRBD1 or TRBD2 (6 bases each). This CDR3 has 16 amino acids. Germline-derived CDR1 and CDR2 are MDHEN and SYDVKM. Trimming shortened V by 7 bases and J by 0 bases, and 19 bases separated the two germline ends. The CDR3 loop is CASKSTGGEDSYEQYF. The CDR3 DNA follows: TGTGCCAGCAAAAGCACCGGGGGCGAGGACTCCTACGAGCAGTACTTC.

The chain uses TRBV7-9 and TRBJ2-3; 9 bases align to TRBD2. V was pared by 3 bases and J by 2 bases, with 9 bases of the junction left unmatched. There are 17 residues in the CDR3. Germline loops: CDR1 SEHNR, CDR2 FQNEAQ (reference sequence). Here the CDR3 reads CASSFPPTSGPTDTQYF. The CDR3 nucleotides read TGTGCCAGCAGCTTTCCACCGACTAGCGGCCCCACAGATACGCAGTATTTT.

The sample holds many counts of this clonotype. CDR3 in DNA: TGCGCCAGCTGTCGGGACTTGAACACCGGGGAGCTGTTTTTT. Encoded protein: CASCRDLNTGELFF. The chain uses TRBV5-1 and TRBJ2-2; D may be TRBD2 (6 bases). V was clipped by 7 bases and J by 1 base, with 11 bases between them. CDR3 length: 14 amino acids. The germline gives CDR1 SGHRS, CDR2 YFSETQ.

The V gene is TRBV7-2, the J gene TRBJ1-5; no definite D call. Germline V lookup: CDR1 SGHTA, CDR2 FQGNSA. The CDR3 consists of 14 residues. V was cut by 5 bases and J by 3 bases, with 11 bases left in between. CDR3 DNA: TGTGCCAGCAGCCCCAGTGGGTCCAATCAGCCCCAGCATTTT. As protein: CASSPSGSNQPQHF.

This clonotype was detected ten times or more. The chain couples TRBV6-2 or TRBV6-3 to TRBJ1-1; D perhaps matches TRBD1 (5 bases). Looked up from germline, CDR1 is MNHEY and CDR2 is SVGEGT. The CDR3 spans 17 residues. Trimming left V 4 bases short and J 0 bases short, with 18 bases between. The CDR3 sequence is CASSFPSSGVMNTEAFF. CDR3 sequence (DNA): TGTGCCAGCAGTTTCCCATCGTCGGGGGTCATGAACACTGAAGCTTTCTTT.

The sample holds many counts of this clonotype. V gene TRBV29-1 combines with J gene TRBJ2-2; no clear D. The CDR3 is 12 residues long. Trimming cost V 0 bases and J 8 bases, with 7 bases left between them. Germline V gene lookup returns CDR1 SQVTM and CDR2 ANQGSEA. The CDR3: CSVEELPGELFF. DNA for the CDR3: TGCAGCGTTGAAGAACTGCCTGGGGAGCTGTTTTTT.

There are many counts of this clonotype. This chain uses TRBV5-1 with TRBJ2-7; unclear D gene. V was pared by 0 bases and J by 5 bases, with 12 bases between. The CDR3 runs to 14 residues. Germline CDR1 is SGHRS and CDR2 is YFSETQ. The CDR3 is CASSLVSFRDEQYF. In DNA, the CDR3 is TGCGCCAGCAGCTTGGTCTCGTTCCGGGACGAGCAGTACTTC.

Many counts were recorded for this clonotype. V usage is TRBV2 and J usage is TRBJ1-3; D is uncertain. The CDR3 runs to 12 residues. V gave up 6 bases and J gave up 4 bases, with 7 bases separating them. Germline V lookup: CDR1 SNHLY, CDR2 FYNNEI. This chain's CDR3 is CASRSIGNTIYF. CDR3 in DNA: TGTGCCAGCAGAAGTATCGGAAACACCATATATTTT. Drawing the rest from reference TRBV2 and TRBJ1-3, the complete variable domain is EPEVTQTPSHQVTQMGQEVILRCVPISNHLYFYWYRQILGQKVEFLVSFYNNEISEKSEIFDDQFSVERPDGSNFTLKIRSTKLEDSAMYFCASRSIGNTIYFGEGSWLTVV.

The sample holds many counts of this clonotype. The chain employs TRBV12-5 and TRBJ2-1; D remains unclear. With 7 bases removed from V and 7 bases from J, the gap between germline ends came to 11 bases. CDR3 size: 12 residues. Looked up from germline, CDR1 is LGHNT and CDR2 is FRNRAP. CDR3 residues: CASATTVNEQFF. The CDR3 DNA follows: TGTGCTAGTGCTACTACAGTGAATGAGCAGTTCTTC.

Regarding this clonotype: This clone may be a read error of a much larger clone one base away. This chain connects TRBV28 to TRBJ1-6; no clear D. The V end was cut by 6 bases, the J end by 5 bases, with 11 bases between. This CDR3 contains 14 residues. Germline V CDR1 and CDR2: MDHEN, SYDVKM. CDR3 in amino acids: CASSPQENNSPLHF. The CDR3 bases are TGTGCCAGCAGCCCTCAGGAGAATAATTCACCCCTCCACTTT.

This clonotype was seen a few times. This chain connects TRBV6-1 to TRBJ2-1; 8 nucleotides agree with TRBD1. This CDR3 region has 14 residues. Germline V gives CDR1 MNHNS, CDR2 SASEGT. J lost 4 bases, V lost 4 bases, and 3 bases had no gene match. CDR3 protein: CASSGTGGYNEQFF. CDR3 nucleotide sequence: TGTGCCAGCAGTGGCACAGGGGGGTACAATGAGCAGTTCTTC.

This clonotype was picked up a small number of times. The chain joins TRBV12-3 or TRBV12-4 to TRBJ1-5; D not resolved. This CDR3 is built from 12 residues. V was trimmed by 7 bases and J by 1 base, leaving 5 bases between them. The DNA of the CDR3 is TGTGCCAGCAAAAGGAGCAATCAGCCCCAGCATTTT. Amino acids: CASKRSNQPQHF.

This clonotype was seen at least ten times. The rearrangement joins TRBV6-5 to TRBJ1-2; TRBD1 aligns across 7 bases. Trimming at V came to 0 bases and at J to 2 bases, leaving 0 bases not matched to a gene. The CDR3 has 14 amino acids. CDR1 is MNHEY and CDR2 is SVGAGI in the germline V gene. The CDR3 loop reads CASSYSRGNYGYTF. The CDR3 coding sequence is TGTGCCAGCAGTTACTCCAGGGGGAACTATGGCTACACCTTC.

This clonotype was seen a few times. This chain joins TRBV2 and TRBJ2-7, with 10 nucleotides matching TRBD2. Germline V gene sequence: CDR1 SNHLY, CDR2 FYNNEI. With V trimmed by 6 bases and J by 0 bases, 11 bases remained unmatched. This CDR3 has 17 amino acids. The CDR3 DNA reads as TGTGCCAGCAGCGCCGTCTTTCTAGCGGGGGCCTCCTACGAGCAGTACTTC. This gives the protein CASSAVFLAGASYEQYF.